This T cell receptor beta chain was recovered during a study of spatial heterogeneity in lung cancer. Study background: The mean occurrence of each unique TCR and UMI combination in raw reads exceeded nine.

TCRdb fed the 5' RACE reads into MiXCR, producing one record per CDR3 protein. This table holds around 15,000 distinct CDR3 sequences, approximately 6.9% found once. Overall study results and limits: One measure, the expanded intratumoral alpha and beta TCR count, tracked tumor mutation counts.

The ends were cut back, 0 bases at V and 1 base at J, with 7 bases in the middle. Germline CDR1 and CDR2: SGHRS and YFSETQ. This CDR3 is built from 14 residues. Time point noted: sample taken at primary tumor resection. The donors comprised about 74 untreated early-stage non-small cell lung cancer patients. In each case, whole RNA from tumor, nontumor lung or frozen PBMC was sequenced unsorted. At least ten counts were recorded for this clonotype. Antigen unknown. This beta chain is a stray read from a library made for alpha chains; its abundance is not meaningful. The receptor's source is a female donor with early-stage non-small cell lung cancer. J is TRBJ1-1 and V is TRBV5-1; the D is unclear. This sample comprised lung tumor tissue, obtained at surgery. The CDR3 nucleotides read TGCGCCAGCAGCTTGGCATCAGCGAACACTGAAGCTTTCTTT. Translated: CASSLASANTEAFF. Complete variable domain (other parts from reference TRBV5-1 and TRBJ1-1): KAGVTQTPRYLIKTRGQQVTLSCSPISGHRSVSWYQQTPGQGLQFLFEYFSETQRNKGNFPGRFSGRQFSNSRSEMNVSTLELGDSALYLCASSLASANTEAFFGQGTRLTVV.